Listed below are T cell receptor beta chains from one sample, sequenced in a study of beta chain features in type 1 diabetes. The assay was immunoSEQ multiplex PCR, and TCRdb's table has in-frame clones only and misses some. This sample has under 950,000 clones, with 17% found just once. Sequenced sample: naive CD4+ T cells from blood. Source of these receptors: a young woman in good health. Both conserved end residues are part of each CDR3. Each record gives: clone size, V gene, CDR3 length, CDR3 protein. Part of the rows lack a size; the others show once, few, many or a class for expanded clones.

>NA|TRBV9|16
CASSVAGDRNNYGYTF
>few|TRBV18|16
CASSPGLAASTDTQYF
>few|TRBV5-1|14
CASSTQGGTDTQYF
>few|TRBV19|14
CASSIGGPLYEQYF
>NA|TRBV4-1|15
CASSQSGSGQETQYF
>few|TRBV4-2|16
CASSQVLYGGPGELFF
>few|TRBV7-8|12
CASGGRTDTQYF
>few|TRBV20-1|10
CSASREGYTF
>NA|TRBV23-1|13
CASTRDTPRELFF
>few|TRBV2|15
CASRTGTSGYNEQFF
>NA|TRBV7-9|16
CASSLLSNVGYNTIYF
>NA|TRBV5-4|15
CASSKGGGRGYEQYF
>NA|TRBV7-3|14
CASRAGVTTGELFF
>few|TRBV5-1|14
CASSLGLVGSEQYF
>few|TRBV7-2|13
CASSFFADTEAFF
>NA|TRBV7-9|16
CASSSSSGVGQETQYF
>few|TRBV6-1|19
CASSGRNSPGQGFTYEQYF
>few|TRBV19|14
CASSTRDRGSPQHF
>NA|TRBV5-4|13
CASSRDPDQPQHF
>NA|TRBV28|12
CASSPGLYEQYF
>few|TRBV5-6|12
CASSDLSYGYTF
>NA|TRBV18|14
CASSLRDRAQEQYF
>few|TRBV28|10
CASRAGQGCF